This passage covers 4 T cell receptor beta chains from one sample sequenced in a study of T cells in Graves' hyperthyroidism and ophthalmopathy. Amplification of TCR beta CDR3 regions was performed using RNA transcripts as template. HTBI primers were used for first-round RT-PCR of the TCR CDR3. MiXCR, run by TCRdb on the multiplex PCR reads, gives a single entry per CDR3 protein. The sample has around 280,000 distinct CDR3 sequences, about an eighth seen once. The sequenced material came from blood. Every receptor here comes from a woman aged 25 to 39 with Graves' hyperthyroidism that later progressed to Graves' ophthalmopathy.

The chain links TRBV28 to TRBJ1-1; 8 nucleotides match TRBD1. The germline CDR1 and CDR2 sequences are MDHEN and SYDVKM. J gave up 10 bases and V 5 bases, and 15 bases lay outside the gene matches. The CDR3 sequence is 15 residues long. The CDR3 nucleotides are TGTGCCAGCAGTATAGCAGGGGGCGCAGGGGTTGGAGCTTTCTTT. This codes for CASSIAGGAGVGAFF.

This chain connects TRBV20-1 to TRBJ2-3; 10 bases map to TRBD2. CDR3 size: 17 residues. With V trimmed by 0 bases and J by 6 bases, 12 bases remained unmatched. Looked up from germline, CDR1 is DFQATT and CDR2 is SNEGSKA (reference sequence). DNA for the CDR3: TGCAGTGCTAGAGACCCCCTAGCGGGAGCCACCGGGGATACGCAGTATTTT. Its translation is CSARDPLAGATGDTQYF.

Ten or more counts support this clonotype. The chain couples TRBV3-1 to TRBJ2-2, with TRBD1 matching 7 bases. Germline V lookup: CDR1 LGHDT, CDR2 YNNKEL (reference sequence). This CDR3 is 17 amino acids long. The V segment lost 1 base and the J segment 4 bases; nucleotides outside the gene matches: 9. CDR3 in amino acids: CASSQVQGRGFTGELFF. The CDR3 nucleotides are TGTGCCAGCAGCCAAGTTCAAGGCAGGGGGTTCACCGGGGAGCTGTTTTTT. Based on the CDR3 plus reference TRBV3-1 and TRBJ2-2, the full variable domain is DTAVSQTPKYLVTQMGNDKSIKCEQNLGHDTMYWYKQDSKKFLKIMFSYNNKELIINETVPNRFSPKSPDKAHLNLHINSLELGDSAVYFCASSQVQGRGFTGELFFGEGSRLTVL.

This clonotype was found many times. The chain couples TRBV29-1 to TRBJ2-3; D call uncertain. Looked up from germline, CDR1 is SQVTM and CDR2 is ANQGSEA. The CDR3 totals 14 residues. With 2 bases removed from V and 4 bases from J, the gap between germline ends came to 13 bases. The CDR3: CSVELGIKPDTQYF. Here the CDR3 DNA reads TGCAGCGTTGAACTGGGTATTAAGCCAGATACGCAGTATTTT.